Listed here is a single T cell receptor (beta chain). These data belong to a study of shared clonotypes between healthy human individuals. Trimming removed 3 bases from V and 3 bases from J, with 12 bases in between. CDR3 length equals 14 residues. The germline V gene has CDR1 MGHDK and CDR2 SYGVNS. Some clones are missing from TCRdb's copy, which holds only in-frame ones; the method was immunoSEQ multiplex PCR. The sample has about 490,000 clones, 76% seen once; the top ten hold 13%. The TCR was taken from a middle-aged woman in good health. Some clones in this sample may be carry-over from other donors' samples. The sequenced material came from PBMCs. The V gene is TRBV25-1, the J gene TRBJ2-7; D may be TRBD1 (6 bases). CDR3 coding DNA: TGTGCCAGCAGTGAGCTTGGGGGCAACTACGAGCAGTACTTC. Its translation is CASSELGGNYEQYF.